The entry below describes one TCR beta chain. The CDR3 loop spans 11 amino acids. The germline CDR1 and CDR2 sequences are SGHDT and YYEEEE. Trimming removed 5 bases from V and 6 bases from J, with 8 bases in between. This sample is drawn from a study of radiotherapy plus CTLA-4 blockade in lung cancer. Measured with immunoSEQ multiplex PCR; TCRdb has only the in-frame clones, and not every one. The table lists fewer than 100,000 clones, roughly 87% of them singletons, with 0.82% in the top ten. Source: peripheral blood, taken from a patient treated with radiotherapy plus ipilimumab. The TCR comes from a human donor with non-small cell lung cancer who had stable disease on radiotherapy plus ipilimumab. This chain joins TRBV5-6 and TRBJ1-2, with D uncertain. The CDR3 sequence is CASRRVNGYTF. The DNA of the CDR3 is TGTGCCAGCAGGAGGGTAAATGGCTACACCTTC.